The rows below give T cell receptor beta chains drawn from one sample of a study of OX40 agonist ivuxolimab in advanced cancers. The assay was immunoSEQ multiplex PCR, and TCRdb's table has in-frame clones only and misses some. The sample lists 1,800 or so clones, around four fifths seen once, with about two fifths in the top ten. The source material was CD4+ or CD8+ T cells sorted from blood, sampled in a trial of the OX40 agonist ivuxolimab. These receptor sequences come from an adult with an advanced solid tumor such as melanoma, head and neck, liver or kidney cancer. CDR3s include the opening cysteine and the closing phenylalanine or tryptophan. The D gene is left open where the match is weak.

V,J,D,length,CDR3
TRBV7-3,TRBJ2-5,NA,13,CASSQGSQETQYF
TRBV6-6,TRBJ2-7,TRBD1,14,CASRDTGGSYEQYF
TRBV6-1,TRBJ1-5,NA,15,CASNLSGDSNQPQHF
TRBV20-1,TRBJ1-1,NA,11,CSAREPFEAFF
TRBV6-6,TRBJ1-1,TRBD1,13,CASRQGQGLGAFF
TRBV5-1,TRBJ2-3,TRBD2,18,CASSLWKRGGQRTDTQYF
TRBV19,TRBJ1-1,NA,15,CASSGAELRTTEAFF
TRBV27,TRBJ1-1,NA,15,CASSFLGKRDTEAFF
TRBV7-6,TRBJ2-3,NA,16,CASSTGLLGATDTQYF
TRBV9,TRBJ2-3,NA,14,CASSVEPRTDTQYF
TRBV7-8,TRBJ1-6,NA,13,CASSLGGASPLHF
TRBV10-3,TRBJ2-1,TRBD2,14,CAIRPAGAYNEQFF
TRBV6-6,TRBJ2-7,TRBD2,15,CASSSRLAGGHEQYF
TRBV5-8,TRBJ1-2,NA,13,CASSLVSNYGYTF
TRBV28,TRBJ1-2,NA,13,CASSPPDGYGYTF
TRBV6-1,TRBJ2-7,TRBD1,15,CASMVLGTGGYEQYF
TRBV25-1,TRBJ2-1,TRBD2,14,CASSGGGSWNEQFF
TRBV27,TRBJ2-7,TRBD1,14,CASSPNRGVYEQYF
TRBV6-5,TRBJ1-6,NA,15,CASSYGGVTNSPLHF
TRBV6-4,TRBJ2-1,TRBD2,14,CASSNTSGFNEQFF
TRBV6-5,TRBJ2-7,NA,14,CASHSILQGYEQYF
TRBV18,TRBJ2-2,TRBD1,15,CASSDGTGPGGELFF
TRBV6-8,TRBJ1-2,NA,15,CASSYEEGRVDGYTF
TRBV6-1,TRBJ2-1,NA,14,CASSTEGWMTEQFF
TRBV6-5,TRBJ1-6,NA,13,CASSYSSDSPLHF
TRBV5-8,TRBJ1-2,NA,11,CASSFDHGYTF
TRBV6-5,TRBJ2-3,NA,13,CASSRVSTDTQYF
TRBV6-5,TRBJ1-2,NA,16,CASSYDGWGSAYGYTF
TRBV27,TRBJ2-2,TRBD2,14,CASRAGRNTGELFF
TRBV28,TRBJ1-3,NA,13,CASRRQTGNTIYF
TRBV28,TRBJ2-2,NA,14,CASQAPRNTGELFF
TRBV29-1,TRBJ1-3,NA,17,CSVGGLGSPHSGNTIYF
TRBV9,TRBJ1-1,NA,9,CASRVGAFF
TRBV5-1,TRBJ1-5,NA,15,CASSLDGGGNQPQHF
TRBV7-9,TRBJ2-3,NA,17,CASSPPIKGRGTDTQYF
TRBV10-3,TRBJ2-2,TRBD2,15,CAISYSGANTGELFF
TRBV6-5,TRBJ1-1,NA,13,CASKALMNTEAFF
TRBV13,TRBJ2-7,NA,12,CASSLEAYEQYF
TRBV2,TRBJ1-5,TRBD1,15,CASRDGTGGYQPQHF
TRBV5-1,TRBJ2-7,NA,15,CASSLVGQGNGEQYF
TRBV7-6,TRBJ2-7,NA,12,CASSPNSYEQYF
TRBV9,TRBJ2-7,TRBD2,14,CASSSPAGGYEQYF
TRBV2,TRBJ2-7,NA,17,CASSRTGLAAISYEQYF
TRBV27,TRBJ1-2,NA,14,CASSLDPINYGYTF
TRBV27,TRBJ1-1,NA,17,CASSLFSAGSLNTEAFF
TRBV9,TRBJ2-7,NA,15,CASSVSPEVVYEQYF
TRBV28,TRBJ1-1,NA,11,CASTNPSEAFF
TRBV6-5,TRBJ2-7,TRBD1,14,CASSLDRDSYEQYF
TRBV5-4,TRBJ2-1,NA,12,CASSLVGYEQFF
TRBV30,TRBJ1-2,NA,13,CAWSVDSNYGYTF
TRBV11-2,TRBJ1-1,NA,14,CASSLVGGLSEAFF
TRBV18,TRBJ1-5,TRBD1,14,CASSPGTGEKTQHF
TRBV6-4,TRBJ2-5,NA,16,CASSDSSRTVQETQYF
TRBV6-1,TRBJ1-1,NA,13,CASSEGGSPEAFF
TRBV2,TRBJ2-3,NA,10,CASALDTQYF
TRBV19,TRBJ2-7,NA,14,CASSIDEVSYEQYF
TRBV7-3,TRBJ2-2,TRBD2,15,CASSRGGANTGELFF
TRBV6-1,TRBJ1-1,NA,14,CASSDGVVNTEAFF
TRBV9,TRBJ2-3,NA,12,CASSPTLDTQYF
TRBV27,TRBJ2-3,NA,15,CASSEGLMWTDTQYF